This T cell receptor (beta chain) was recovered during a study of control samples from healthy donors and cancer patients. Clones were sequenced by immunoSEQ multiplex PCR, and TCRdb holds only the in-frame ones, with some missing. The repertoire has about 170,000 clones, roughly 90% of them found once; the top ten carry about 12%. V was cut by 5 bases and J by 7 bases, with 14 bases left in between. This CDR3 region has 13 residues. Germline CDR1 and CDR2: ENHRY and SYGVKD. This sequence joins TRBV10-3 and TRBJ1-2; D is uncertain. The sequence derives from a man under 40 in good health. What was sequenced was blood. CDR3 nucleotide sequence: TGTGCCATCAGTCCCCCAAGGGCTATTGGCTACACCTTC. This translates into CAISPPRAIGYTF.